This passage covers 20 T cell receptor beta chains from one sample sequenced in a study of blood T cell repertoires in COVID-19. TCRdb keeps only in-frame clones here, not all; method: immunoSEQ multiplex PCR. Counted here are a few hundred thousand clones, about 83% occurring once; the ten biggest clones make up approximately 6.8%. Sample: PBMCs or T cells enriched from blood (not recorded which). The receptor source for this set is a woman in her thirties or forties who had recovered from COVID-19.

This chain joins TRBV19 and TRBJ1-5; the D gene is possibly TRBD1 (5 bases). V lost 3 bases, J lost 5 bases, and 14 bases lay in between. The CDR3 covers 15 residues. Germline loops: CDR1 LNHDA, CDR2 SQIVND (reference sequence). The CDR3, as DNA: TGTGCCAGTAGTATCATGTCAGGGAGGGATCAGCCCCAGCATTTT. Protein sequence: CASSIMSGRDQPQHF.

This clone has only one observation. The gene calls are TRBV9 and TRBJ1-4; 10 nucleotides line up with TRBD1. The CDR3 is 14 residues long. From germline, CDR1 is SGDLS and CDR2 YYNGEE. V dropped 6 bases and J dropped 6; count of bases not matched to a gene: 5. In DNA form, the CDR3 reads TGTGCCAGCAATTCCGGGACAGGGGATGAAAAACTGTTTTTT. This gives the protein CASNSGTGDEKLFF.

The chain links TRBV9 to TRBJ2-2, with 9 bases lining up with TRBD2. The junction had 6 bases not matched to a gene; V was cut back by 5 bases and J by 4 bases. There are 15 residues in the CDR3. From germline, CDR1 is SGDLS and CDR2 YYNGEE. CDR3 in amino acids: CASRAFSGSTGELFF. The DNA of the CDR3 is TGTGCCAGCAGAGCCTTTAGCGGGAGCACCGGGGAGCTGTTTTTT.

The gene calls are TRBV30 and TRBJ1-2, with D hard to call. Trimming left V 3 bases short and J 3 bases short, with 11 bases between. CDR1 and CDR2 (germline): GTSNPN, SVGIG (reference sequence). This CDR3 is built from 13 residues. For the CDR3, the DNA is TGTGCCTGGAGGGGAACGGGGTACTATGGCTACACCTTC. It is translated as CAWRGTGYYGYTF. The variable domain in full, completed from reference TRBV30 and TRBJ1-2, reads SQTIHQWPATLVQPVGSPLSLECTVEGTSNPNLYWYRQAAGRGLQLLFYSVGIGQISSEVPQNLSASRPQDRQFILSSKKLLLSDSGFYLCAWRGTGYYGYTFGSGTRLTVV.

CDR3 sequence (DNA): TGCGCCAGCAGCCGAACCACGGGAGTCAATGAGCAGTTCTTC. This gives the protein CASSRTTGVNEQFF. J is TRBJ2-1 and V is TRBV5-1; D is possibly TRBD2 (6 bases). In germline, CDR1 is SGHRS, CDR2 YFSETQ. Trimming cost V 4 bases and J 6 bases, with 14 bases left between them. This CDR3 is built from 14 residues.

V and J are TRBV15 and TRBJ1-1; tentative D call: TRBD1 (6 bases). Germline V gives CDR1 LNHNV, CDR2 YYDKDF (reference sequence). The V end lost 0 bases, the J end lost 2 bases, and 13 bases lay between the germline ends. This CDR3 is 16 amino acids long. The CDR3 region has the DNA TGTGCCACCAGCAGAGAATTGGACAGCTTAAACACTGAAGCTTTCTTT. It specifies CATSRELDSLNTEAFF. The variable domain in full, with the rest retrieved from reference TRBV15 and TRBJ1-1, is DAMVIQNPRYQVTQFGKPVTLSCSQTLNHNVMYWYQQKSSQAPKLLFHYYDKDFNNEADTPDNFQSRRPNTSFCFLDIRSPGLGDTAMYLCATSRELDSLNTEAFFGQGTRLTVV.

V gene TRBV6-6 combines with J gene TRBJ1-2; 7 bases map to TRBD1. The CDR3 runs 17 residues. V shed 5 bases, J shed 0 bases, and the junction held 12 bases outside the gene matches. The germline gives CDR1 MNHNY, CDR2 SVGAGI (reference sequence). In DNA form, the CDR3 reads TGTGCCAGCAGTCCCCCCTTTGGACAGGAAGCTAACTATGGCTACACCTTC. It codes for CASSPPFGQEANYGYTF.

The J gene is TRBJ2-3, the V gene TRBV28; 7 bases line up with TRBD2. Per germline, CDR1 MDHEN and CDR2 SYDVKM. There are 18 residues in the CDR3. The junction had 16 bases not matched to a gene; V was cut back by 5 bases and J by 2 bases. The DNA for the CDR3 is TGTGCCAGCAGTCAGACCCGCCTGGCTACTAGCGTCACAGATACGCAGTATTTT. Translated, it gives CASSQTRLATSVTDTQYF.

The chain has TRBV5-1 and TRBJ1-1; no firm D call. This CDR3 region has 16 residues. V shed 0 bases and J shed 0 bases, with 12 bases lying between them. CDR1 is SGHRS and CDR2 is YFSETQ in the germline V gene. The CDR3 sequence: CASSLAPTGMNTEAFF. CDR3 nucleotides: TGCGCCAGCAGCTTGGCCCCAACGGGGATGAACACTGAAGCTTTCTTT.

This clone showed up just once. V is TRBV2 and J is TRBJ2-3; 7 nucleotides line up with TRBD2. V shed 2 bases and J 1 base; nucleotides not matched to a gene: 9. CDR1 and CDR2 (germline): SNHLY, FYNNEI. The CDR3 sequence is 17 residues long. Written as DNA, the CDR3 is TGTGCCAGCAGTGAATTGCCTAGCGGAGGGGGCACAGATACGCAGTATTTT. It encodes CASSELPSGGGTDTQYF.

The DNA of the CDR3 is TGTGCCAGCAGCGTAGGACAGGGGGCGTTTGGCTACACCTTC. Encoded protein: CASSVGQGAFGYTF. The chain combines TRBV9 with TRBJ1-2, with TRBD1 matching 10 bases. The CDR3 contains 14 residues. V lost 0 bases, J lost 7 bases, and 3 bases stayed unmatched. Germline assignment: CDR1 SGDLS and CDR2 YYNGEE.

The V and J genes are TRBV29-1 and TRBJ1-2; 8 positions match TRBD1. Trimming took 4 bases from V and 4 from J; bases not matched to a gene: 8. CDR1 and CDR2 (germline): SQVTM, ANQGSEA. There are 14 residues in the CDR3. The CDR3 sequence: CSVGTGLQGYGYTF. The CDR3 region has the DNA TGCAGCGTTGGGACAGGGCTTCAGGGCTATGGCTACACCTTC.

This clone showed up just a few times. The J gene is TRBJ2-5, the V gene TRBV5-5; the D gene is possibly TRBD2 (6 bases). Trimming cost V 4 bases and J 2 bases, with 9 bases left between them. The CDR3 has 13 amino acids. CDR1 and CDR2 (germline): SGHKS, YYEKEE (reference sequence). Here the CDR3 reads CASSGTGQETQYF. CDR3 bases: TGTGCCAGCAGCGGGACTGGTCAAGAGACCCAGTACTTC.

The chain links TRBV6-5 to TRBJ1-6; D is unclear. Germline-derived CDR1 and CDR2 are MNHEY and SVGAGI. CDR3 length: 13 amino acids. V lost 10 bases and J 6 bases, leaving 13 bases between the germline ends. The CDR3 is CAIGRGVNSPLHF. Here the CDR3 DNA reads TGTGCCATCGGACGGGGTGTTAATTCACCCCTCCACTTT.

A single count supports this clone. CDR3 residues: CASSPNILGQGNPFF. Here the CDR3 DNA reads TGTGCCAGCAGTCCAAATATTTTGGGACAGGGAAATCCTTTCTTT. The rearrangement joins TRBV6-5 to TRBJ1-1; 9 nucleotides align to TRBD1. Germline CDR1 reads MNHEY; CDR2 reads SVGAGI. There are 15 residues in the CDR3. The V gene end was trimmed by 5 bases and the J gene end by 12 bases; junction bases not matched to a gene: 16.

The CDR3 loop is CASSYSYGGLAGGSYEQYV. The CDR3 DNA follows: TGTGCCAGCAGTTACTCCTACGGTGGACTAGCGGGAGGCTCCTACGAGCAGTACGTC. The J gene is TRBJ2-7, the V gene TRBV6-2 or TRBV6-3; the match to TRBD2 covers 14 bases. J gave up 0 bases and V 0 bases, and 7 bases lay outside the gene matches. The length of the CDR3 is 19 residues. The V gene's germline CDR1 is MNHEY and CDR2 SVGEGT.

This CDR3 reads CASSLARTGSSYEQYF. For the CDR3, the DNA is TGTGCCAGCAGCTTAGCGCGTACAGGGAGCTCCTACGAGCAGTACTTC. The rearrangement links TRBV7-2 to TRBJ2-7, with D possibly TRBD1 on 6 matching bases. V lost 0 bases to trimming and J lost 0 bases, with 12 bases between them. There are 16 residues in the CDR3. CDR1 and CDR2 from the germline V gene are SGHTA and FQGNSA.

This sequence joins TRBV11-1 and TRBJ1-5; 8 nucleotides match TRBD1. The CDR3 is made up of 15 amino acids. The junction had 6 bases not matched to a gene; V was cut back by 5 bases and J by 3 bases. Germline CDR1 reads SGHAT; CDR2 reads FQDESV (reference sequence). In nucleotides, the CDR3 is TGTGCCAGCAGCCTTGGACAGGGTTTCAATCAGCCCCAGCATTTT. It yields the protein CASSLGQGFNQPQHF.

This clone has only one observation. The chain uses TRBV28 and TRBJ1-1; D gene ambiguous. The CDR3 extends over 13 amino acids. Germline V gene lookup returns CDR1 MDHEN and CDR2 SYDVKM. The V and J ends lost 8 bases and 1 base respectively, with 11 bases between them. In DNA form, the CDR3 reads TGTGCCAGCGAGGAGTCCTGGAACACTGAAGCTTTCTTT. Amino acid sequence: CASEESWNTEAFF.

DNA of the CDR3: TGTGCCAGCAGCTCAAAAGGACTAGCGGTGCATCGGACCCAGTACTTC. Protein sequence: CASSSKGLAVHRTQYF. The V call is TRBV7-6, the J call TRBJ2-5, with TRBD2 identical over 10 bases. CDR1 and CDR2 (germline): SGHVS, FNYEAQ. V lost 4 bases and J lost 7; bases outside the gene matches: 12. CDR3 length: 16 amino acids.